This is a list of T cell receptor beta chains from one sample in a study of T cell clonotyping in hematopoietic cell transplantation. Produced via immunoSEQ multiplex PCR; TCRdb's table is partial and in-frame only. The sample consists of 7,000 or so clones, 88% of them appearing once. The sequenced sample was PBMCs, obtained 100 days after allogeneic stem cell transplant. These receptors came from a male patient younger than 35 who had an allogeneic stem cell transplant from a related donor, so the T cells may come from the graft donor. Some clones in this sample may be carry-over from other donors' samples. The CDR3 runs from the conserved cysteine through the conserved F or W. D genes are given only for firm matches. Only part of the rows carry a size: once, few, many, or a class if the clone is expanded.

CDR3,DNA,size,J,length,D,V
CASSLEEDTEAFF,TGTGCCAGCAGCTTGGAGGAGGACACTGAAGCTTTCTTT,-,TRBJ1-1,13,-,TRBV5-4
CASSLGGQGSSGNTIYF,TGTGCCAGCAGCTTAGGAGGGCAGGGAAGTTCTGGAAACACCATATATTTT,-,TRBJ1-3,17,-,TRBV7-2
CASSNPKQGLGIQYF,TGTGCCAGCAGCAACCCTAAACAGGGTCTTGGCATTCAGTACTTC,-,TRBJ2-4,15,-,TRBV21-1
CASSSSVSSYNEQFF,TGTGCCAGTAGTTCTAGCGTCAGTTCCTACAATGAGCAGTTCTTC,-,TRBJ2-1,15,-,TRBV19
CASSLDRDFYGYTF,TGTGCCAGCAGCTTGGACAGGGACTTTTATGGCTACACCTTC,few,TRBJ1-2,14,-,TRBV5-6
CASTLMGSGANVLTF,TGTGCCAGTACACTAATGGGCTCTGGGGCCAACGTCCTGACTTTC,-,TRBJ2-6,15,-,TRBV9
CSVEDSTNTEAFF,TGCAGCGTTGAAGACAGCACGAACACTGAAGCTTTCTTT,-,TRBJ1-1,13,-,TRBV29-1
CASSESGREATNEKLFF,TGTGCCAGCAGTGAATCAGGAAGAGAAGCAACTAATGAAAAACTGTTTTTT,-,TRBJ1-4,17,-,TRBV25-1
CASSIVPSGRMGNEQFF,TGTGCCAGTAGTATAGTACCTAGCGGGAGGATGGGGAATGAGCAGTTCTTC,-,TRBJ2-1,17,TRBD2,TRBV19
CASSFDRAGNTIYF,TGTGCCAGCAGCTTTGACAGGGCTGGAAACACCATATATTTT,-,TRBJ1-3,14,TRBD1,TRBV7-9
CAWGYIQGRKTQYF,TGTGCCTGGGGGTACATACAGGGGAGGAAGACCCAGTACTTC,-,TRBJ2-5,14,-,TRBV30
CASSVARTGAAGELFF,TGTGCCAGCAGCGTAGCTCGGACAGGGGCCGCCGGGGAGCTGTTTTTT,-,TRBJ2-2,16,TRBD1,TRBV9
CASSPSGLRGPNEQFF,TGTGCTAGCAGCCCATCGGGACTCCGGGGTCCCAATGAGCAGTTCTTC,once,TRBJ2-1,16,-,TRBV7-7
CASSGGTTNTGELFF,TGTGCCAGCAGTGGGGGGACAACGAACACCGGGGAGCTGTTTTTT,-,TRBJ2-2,15,-,TRBV27
CASSASRSSYNEQFF,TGTGCCAGCAGCGCTAGCCGTAGCTCCTACAATGAGCAGTTCTTC,-,TRBJ2-1,15,-,TRBV7-3
CASSLDAVTDTQYF,TGTGCCAGCAGCTTAGATGCAGTCACAGATACGCAGTATTTT,-,TRBJ2-3,14,-,TRBV11-2
CASSQVRSQPQHF,TGCGCCAGCAGCCAGGTTCGGAGTCAGCCCCAGCATTTT,-,TRBJ1-5,13,-,TRBV4-1
CASSSRQELNQPQHF,TGTGCCAGCAGCTCACGACAGGAACTTAATCAGCCCCAGCATTTT,few,TRBJ1-5,15,-,TRBV7-8
CSVVDRGKTTEAFF,TGCAGCGTTGTCGACAGGGGAAAAACAACTGAAGCTTTCTTT,-,TRBJ1-1,14,TRBD1,TRBV29-1
CASTIKGTSGGEQFF,TGTGCCAGCACCATTAAGGGGACTAGCGGGGGGGAGCAGTTCTTC,-,TRBJ2-1,15,TRBD2,TRBV7-3
CASSPKMPLQGNQPQHF,TGTGCCAGCAGTCCGAAGATGCCATTACAGGGTAATCAGCCCCAGCATTTT,once,TRBJ1-5,17,-,TRBV2
CASSLDPGREETQYF,TGTGCCAGCAGCTTAGACCCCGGGAGGGAAGAGACCCAGTACTTC,-,TRBJ2-5,15,TRBD2,TRBV7-2
CASSPMRGGNYGYTF,TGCGCCAGCAGCCCCATGCGGGGGGGGAACTATGGCTACACCTTC,-,TRBJ1-2,15,-,TRBV4-3
CASSEFAAGNTEAFF,TGTGCCAGCAGTGAATTTGCGGCAGGGAACACTGAAGCTTTCTTT,-,TRBJ1-1,15,-,TRBV6-1
CASSLELEITDTQYF,TGTGCCAGCAGCTTGGAACTAGAAATCACAGATACGCAGTATTTT,-,TRBJ2-3,15,-,TRBV5-6
CAWSQGQGIYNEQFF,TGTGCCTGGAGCCAGGGACAGGGGATCTACAATGAGCAGTTCTTC,-,TRBJ2-1,15,TRBD1,TRBV30
CASSWTSGYNEQFF,TGTGCCAGCAGCTGGACTAGCGGATACAATGAGCAGTTCTTC,-,TRBJ2-1,14,TRBD2,TRBV6-6
CASSSGTALETQYF,TGTGCCAGCAGTTCGGGGACAGCTTTAGAGACCCAGTACTTC,-,TRBJ2-5,14,TRBD1,TRBV27
CASSFRDRVNTEAFF,TGTGCCAGCAGTTTCCGCGACAGGGTAAATACTGAAGCTTTCTTT,-,TRBJ1-1,15,TRBD1,TRBV27
CASLAALGDSPGGANVLTF,TGTGCCAGCTTGGCGGCATTGGGGGATTCTCCCGGTGGGGCCAACGTCCTGACTTTC,-,TRBJ2-6,19,-,TRBV11-2
CASTPIDNEQFF,TGTGCCAGCACCCCAATAGACAATGAGCAGTTCTTC,-,TRBJ2-1,12,-,TRBV9
CASRSGGTGEETQYF,TGTGCCAGCAGATCTGGCGGGACGGGTGAAGAGACCCAGTACTTC,-,TRBJ2-5,15,-,TRBV2
CASTPSGQGGPGANVLTF,TGTGCCAGCACCCCCTCCGGACAGGGCGGTCCCGGGGCCAACGTCCTGACTTTC,-,TRBJ2-6,18,TRBD1,TRBV25-1
CASREAPGETQYF,TGTGCCAGTAGAGAGGCCCCCGGAGAGACCCAGTACTTC,once,TRBJ2-5,13,-,TRBV19
CASSLYGGVPGDRGDGYTF,TGTGCCAGCAGCCTATATGGGGGGGTTCCCGGGGACAGGGGGGATGGCTACACCTTC,-,TRBJ1-2,19,TRBD1,TRBV7-2
CASSLGTLSGGYTF,TGTGCCAGCAGCTTGGGGACCCTAAGCGGGGGCTACACCTTC,-,TRBJ1-2,14,-,TRBV5-8
CASSPRQQETQYF,TGTGCCAGCAGCCCTCGACAGCAAGAGACCCAGTACTTC,-,TRBJ2-5,13,-,TRBV11-2
CASSGTGNTDTQYF,TGTGCCAGCAGCGGGACAGGGAACACAGATACGCAGTATTTT,-,TRBJ2-3,14,TRBD1,TRBV4-2
CASSRDFTQYF,TGTGCCAGCAGTCGGGACTTTACGCAGTATTTT,-,TRBJ2-3,11,-,TRBV6-5
CASSLREEAFF,TGTGCCAGCAGCCTCAGGGAAGAAGCTTTCTTT,-,TRBJ1-1,11,-,TRBV6-5